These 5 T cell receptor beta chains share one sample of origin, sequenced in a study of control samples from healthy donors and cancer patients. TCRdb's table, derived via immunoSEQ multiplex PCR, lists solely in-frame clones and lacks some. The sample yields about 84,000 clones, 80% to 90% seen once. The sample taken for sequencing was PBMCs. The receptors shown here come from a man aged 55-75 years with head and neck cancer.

In nucleotides, the CDR3 is TGCGCCAGCAGCCAAGAGTCGTACAGGGAGAGTAGCAAGTTCTTC. This codes for CASSQESYRESSKFF. The genes are TRBV4-1 and TRBJ2-1, with D possibly matching TRBD1 (6 bases). Deletions cut 0 bases from V and 14 bases from J, with 20 bases between. Germline loops: CDR1 MGHRA, CDR2 YSYEKL. The CDR3 length is 15 residues.

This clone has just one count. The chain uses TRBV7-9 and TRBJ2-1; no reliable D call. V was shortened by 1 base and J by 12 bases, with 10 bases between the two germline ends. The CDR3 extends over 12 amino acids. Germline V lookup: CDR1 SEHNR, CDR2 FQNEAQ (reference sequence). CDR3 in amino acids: CASSLERLVQFF. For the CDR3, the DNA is TGTGCCAGCAGCTTAGAGAGGTTGGTGCAGTTCTTC.

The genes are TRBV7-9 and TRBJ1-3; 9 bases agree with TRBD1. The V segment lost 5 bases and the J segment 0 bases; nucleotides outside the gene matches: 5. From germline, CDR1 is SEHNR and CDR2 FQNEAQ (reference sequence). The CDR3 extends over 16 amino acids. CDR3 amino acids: CASSPPTGGSGNTIYF. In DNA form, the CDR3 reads TGTGCCAGCAGCCCGCCGACAGGGGGCTCTGGAAACACCATATATTTT.

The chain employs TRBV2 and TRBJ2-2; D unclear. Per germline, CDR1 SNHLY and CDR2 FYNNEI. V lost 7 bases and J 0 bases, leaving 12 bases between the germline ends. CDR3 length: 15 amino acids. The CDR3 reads CASNRGYPNTGELFF. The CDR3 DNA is TGTGCCAGCAACCGAGGCTACCCGAACACCGGGGAGCTGTTTTTT.

The CDR3, as DNA: TGTGCCAGCAGTTATGACGGGATCCTGGTTACGCAGTATTTT. Encoded protein: CASSYDGILVTQYF. V usage is TRBV6-6 and J usage is TRBJ2-3; the D gene is possibly TRBD2 (5 bases). V was clipped by 3 bases and J by 8 bases, with 15 bases between them. Per germline, CDR1 MNHNY and CDR2 SVGAGI (reference sequence). The CDR3 totals 14 residues.